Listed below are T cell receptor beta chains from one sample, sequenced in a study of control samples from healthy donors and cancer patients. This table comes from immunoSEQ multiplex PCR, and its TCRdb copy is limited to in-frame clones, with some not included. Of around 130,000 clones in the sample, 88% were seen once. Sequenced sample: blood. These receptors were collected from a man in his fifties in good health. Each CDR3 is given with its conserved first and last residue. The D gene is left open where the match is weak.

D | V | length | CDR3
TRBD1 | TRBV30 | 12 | CAWTGQGVEQYF
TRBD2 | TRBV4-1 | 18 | CASSQTASGGTSTDTQYF
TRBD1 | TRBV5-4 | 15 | CASSLYRGDYNEQFF
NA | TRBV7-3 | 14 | CASSSGPGEYGYTF
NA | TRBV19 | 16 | CASSSAGHRGNQPQHF
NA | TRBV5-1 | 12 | CASSGASSEQYF
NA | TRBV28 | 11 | CASSFVSTIYF
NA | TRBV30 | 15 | CAWNGPGARTDTQYF
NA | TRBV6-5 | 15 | CASSQGLLGTGELFF
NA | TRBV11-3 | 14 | CASKGRAAGNTIYF
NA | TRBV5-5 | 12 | CASSLDQFEQFF
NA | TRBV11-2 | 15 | CASSFRGFAGTEAFF
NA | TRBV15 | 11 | CATSRGETQYF
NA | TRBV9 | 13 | CASSAASTGELFF
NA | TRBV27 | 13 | CASSWDSNQPQHF
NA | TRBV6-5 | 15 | CASSYPGQGPSEQYF
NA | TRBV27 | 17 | CASSPEVRRSLNTEAFF
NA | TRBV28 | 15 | CASSSGDATNEKLFF
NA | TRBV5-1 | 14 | CASSLESGNTEAFF
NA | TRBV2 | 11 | CASSDRTEAFF
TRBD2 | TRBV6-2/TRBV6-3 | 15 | CASSYKLAGEETQYF
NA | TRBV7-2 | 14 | CASSPRGGGYEQYF
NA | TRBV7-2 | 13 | CASSTQRADTQYF
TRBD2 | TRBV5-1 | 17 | CASSLGLAGGIQETQYF
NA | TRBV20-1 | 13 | CSASLQGGTEAFF
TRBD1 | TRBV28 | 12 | CASTGGVGEAFF
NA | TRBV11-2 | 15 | CASSLGIGANQPQHF
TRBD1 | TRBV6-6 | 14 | CASSLGTGLNGYTF
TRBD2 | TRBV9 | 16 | CASSPRDSGGTGELFF
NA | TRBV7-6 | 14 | CASSLAAGGDTQYF
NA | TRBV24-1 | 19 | CATSDFDSGQGAFYNEQFF
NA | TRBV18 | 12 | CASSRQLNEAFF
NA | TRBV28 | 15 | CASRRGAGINQPQHF
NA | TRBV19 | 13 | CASRDGGLYEQYF
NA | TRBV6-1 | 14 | CASSESRPYNEQFF
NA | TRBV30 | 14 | CAWSVPGSPYEQYF
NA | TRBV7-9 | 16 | CASSSPPVGNTGELFF
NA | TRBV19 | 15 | CASSSPLRGGYEQYF
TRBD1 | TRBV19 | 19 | CASSISGQGFLIAYNEQFF
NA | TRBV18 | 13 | CASSALGTDTQYF
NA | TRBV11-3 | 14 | CASSFGTAQETQYF
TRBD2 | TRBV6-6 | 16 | CASSYSERERGSEQYF
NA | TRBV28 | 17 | CASSLSARNGYQNIQYF
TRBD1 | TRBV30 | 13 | CAWMRTGPGEQYF
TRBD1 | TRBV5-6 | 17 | CASSHWTGTGAYNEQFF
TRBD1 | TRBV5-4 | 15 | CASSTPTGDQETQYF
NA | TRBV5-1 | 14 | CASSPGAQDSPLHF
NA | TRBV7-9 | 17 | CASSPTRSGTPNYGYTF